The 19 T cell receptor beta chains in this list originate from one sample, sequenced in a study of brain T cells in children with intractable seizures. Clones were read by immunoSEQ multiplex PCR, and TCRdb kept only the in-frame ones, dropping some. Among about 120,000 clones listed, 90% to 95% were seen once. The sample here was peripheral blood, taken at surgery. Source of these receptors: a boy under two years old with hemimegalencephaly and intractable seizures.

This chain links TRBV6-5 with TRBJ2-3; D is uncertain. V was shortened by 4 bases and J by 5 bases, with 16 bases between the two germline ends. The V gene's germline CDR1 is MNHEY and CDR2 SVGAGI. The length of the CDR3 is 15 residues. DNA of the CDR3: TGTGCCAGCAGTTCCCTCGGTTCGATGTTAGATACGCAGTATTTT. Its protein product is CASSSLGSMLDTQYF.

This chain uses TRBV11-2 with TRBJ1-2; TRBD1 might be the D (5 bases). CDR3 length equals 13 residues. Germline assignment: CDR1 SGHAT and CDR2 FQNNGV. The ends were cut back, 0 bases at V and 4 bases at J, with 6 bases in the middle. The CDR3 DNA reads TGTGCCAGCAGCTTAGATCAGGGCTATGGCTACACCTTC. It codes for CASSLDQGYGYTF. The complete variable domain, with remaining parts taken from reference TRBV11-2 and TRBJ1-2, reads EAGVAQSPRYKIIEKRQSVAFWCNPISGHATLYWYQQILGQGPKLLIQFQNNGVVDDSQLPKDRFSAERLKGVDSTLKIQPAKLEDSAVYLCASSLDQGYGYTFGSGTRLTVV.

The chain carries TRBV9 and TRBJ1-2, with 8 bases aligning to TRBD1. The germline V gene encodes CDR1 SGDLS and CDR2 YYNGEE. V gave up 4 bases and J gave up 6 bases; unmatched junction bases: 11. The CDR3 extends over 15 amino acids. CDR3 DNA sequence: TGTGCCAGCAGCCCCTGGCGAGACAGGGGAAATGGCTACACCTTC. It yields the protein CASSPWRDRGNGYTF.

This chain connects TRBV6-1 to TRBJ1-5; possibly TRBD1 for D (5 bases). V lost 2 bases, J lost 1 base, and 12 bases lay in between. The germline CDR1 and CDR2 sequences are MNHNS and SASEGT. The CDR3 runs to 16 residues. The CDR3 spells CASSEIRGLSNQPQHF. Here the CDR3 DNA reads TGTGCCAGCAGTGAAATTAGGGGTTTGAGCAATCAGCCCCAGCATTTT.

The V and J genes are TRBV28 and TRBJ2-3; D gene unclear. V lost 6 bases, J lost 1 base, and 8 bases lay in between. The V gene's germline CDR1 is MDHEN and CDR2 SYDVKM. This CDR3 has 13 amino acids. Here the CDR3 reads CASSRTRTDTQYF. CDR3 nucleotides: TGTGCCAGCAGCCGAACCCGCACAGATACGCAGTATTTT.

CDR3 sequence reads: CASIRAGGPGETQYF. DNA for the CDR3: TGTGCCAGCATTCGAGCGGGAGGGCCCGGGGAGACCCAGTACTTC. The chain employs TRBV28 and TRBJ2-5, with 10 bases lining up with TRBD2. This CDR3 has 15 amino acids. Unmatched junction bases numbered 10, after V lost 7 bases and J lost 5 bases. CDR1 and CDR2 (germline): MDHEN, SYDVKM.

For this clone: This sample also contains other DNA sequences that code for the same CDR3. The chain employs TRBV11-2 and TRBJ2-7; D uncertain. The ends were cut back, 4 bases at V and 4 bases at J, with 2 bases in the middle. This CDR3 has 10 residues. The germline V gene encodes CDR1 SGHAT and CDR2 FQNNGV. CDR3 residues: CASSSYEQYF. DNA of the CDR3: TGTGCCAGCAGCTCGTACGAGCAGTACTTC.

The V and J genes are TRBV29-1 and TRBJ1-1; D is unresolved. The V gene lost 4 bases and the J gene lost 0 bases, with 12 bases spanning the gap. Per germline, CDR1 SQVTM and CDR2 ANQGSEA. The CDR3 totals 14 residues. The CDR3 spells CSVALSAMNTEAFF. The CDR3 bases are TGCAGCGTTGCCCTTTCAGCCATGAACACTGAAGCTTTCTTT.

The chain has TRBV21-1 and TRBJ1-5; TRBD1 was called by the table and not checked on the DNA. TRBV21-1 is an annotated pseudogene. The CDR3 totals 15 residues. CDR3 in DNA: TGTGCCAGCTCCTTGGGGGGACAGGGGGGTAAGCCCCAGCATTTT. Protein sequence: CASSLGGQGGKPQHF.

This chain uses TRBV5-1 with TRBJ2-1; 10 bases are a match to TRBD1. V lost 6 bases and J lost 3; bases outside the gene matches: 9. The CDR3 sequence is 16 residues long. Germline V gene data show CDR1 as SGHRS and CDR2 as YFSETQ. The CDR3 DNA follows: TGCGCCAGCAAACTCCGGGACAGGGGTTACTACAATGAGCAGTTCTTC. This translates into CASKLRDRGYYNEQFF.

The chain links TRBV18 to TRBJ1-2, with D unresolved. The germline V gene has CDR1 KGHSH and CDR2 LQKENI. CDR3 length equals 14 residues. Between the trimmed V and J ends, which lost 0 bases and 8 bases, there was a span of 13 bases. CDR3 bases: TGTGCCAGCTCACCACCGCCACCCCGAGGGGGCTACACCTTC. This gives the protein CASSPPPPRGGYTF.

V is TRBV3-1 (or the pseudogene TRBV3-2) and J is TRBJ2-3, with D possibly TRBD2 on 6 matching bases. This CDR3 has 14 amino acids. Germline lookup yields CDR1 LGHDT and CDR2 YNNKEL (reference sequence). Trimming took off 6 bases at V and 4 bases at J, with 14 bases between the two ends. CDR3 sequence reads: CASSRGTGADTQYF. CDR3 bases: TGTGCCAGCAGTCGGGGGACCGGGGCAGATACGCAGTATTTT.

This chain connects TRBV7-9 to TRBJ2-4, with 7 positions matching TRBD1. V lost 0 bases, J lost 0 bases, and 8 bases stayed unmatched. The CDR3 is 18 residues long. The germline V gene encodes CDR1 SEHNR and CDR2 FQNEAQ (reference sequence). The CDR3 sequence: CASSLALGTAKAKNIQYF. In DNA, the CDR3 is TGTGCCAGCAGCTTAGCGCTCGGGACAGCTAAAGCCAAAAACATTCAGTACTTC. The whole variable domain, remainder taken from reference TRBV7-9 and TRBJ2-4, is DTGVSQNPRHKITKRGQNVTFRCDPISEHNRLYWYRQTLGQGPEFLTYFQNEAQLEKSRLLSDRFSAERPKGSFSTLEIQRTEQGDSAMYLCASSLALGTAKAKNIQYFGAGTRLSVL.

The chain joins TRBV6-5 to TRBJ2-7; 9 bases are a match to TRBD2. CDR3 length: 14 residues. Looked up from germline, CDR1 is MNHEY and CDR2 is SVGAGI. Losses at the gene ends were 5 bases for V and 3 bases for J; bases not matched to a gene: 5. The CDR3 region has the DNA TGTGCCAGCAGTCGCCTAGCGGGACTCTACGAGCAGTACTTC. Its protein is CASSRLAGLYEQYF.

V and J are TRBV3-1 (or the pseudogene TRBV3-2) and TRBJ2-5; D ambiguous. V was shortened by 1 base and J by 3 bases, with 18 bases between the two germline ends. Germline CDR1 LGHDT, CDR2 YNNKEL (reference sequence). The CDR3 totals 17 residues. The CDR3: CASSQVLWRSLKETQYF. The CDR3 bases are TGTGCCAGCAGCCAAGTCCTCTGGCGGAGTCTTAAAGAGACCCAGTACTTC.

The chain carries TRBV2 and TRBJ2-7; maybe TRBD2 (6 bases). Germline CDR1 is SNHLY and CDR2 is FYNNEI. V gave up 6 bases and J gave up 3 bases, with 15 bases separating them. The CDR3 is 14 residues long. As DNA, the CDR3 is TGTGCCAGCAGGGGGACCGCCGGGGGCTACGAGCAGTACTTC. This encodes CASRGTAGGYEQYF. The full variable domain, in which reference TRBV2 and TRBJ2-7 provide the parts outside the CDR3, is EPEVTQTPSHQVTQMGQEVILRCVPISNHLYFYWYRQILGQKVEFLVSFYNNEISEKSEIFDDQFSVERPDGSNFTLKIRSTKLEDSAMYFCASRGTAGGYEQYFGPGTRLTVT.

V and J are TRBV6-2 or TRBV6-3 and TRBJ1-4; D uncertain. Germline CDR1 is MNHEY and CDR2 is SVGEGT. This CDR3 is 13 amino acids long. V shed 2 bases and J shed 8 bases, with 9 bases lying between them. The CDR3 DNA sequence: TGTGCCAGCAGTTACAGAACGGAGGAAAAACTGTTTTTT. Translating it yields CASSYRTEEKLFF.

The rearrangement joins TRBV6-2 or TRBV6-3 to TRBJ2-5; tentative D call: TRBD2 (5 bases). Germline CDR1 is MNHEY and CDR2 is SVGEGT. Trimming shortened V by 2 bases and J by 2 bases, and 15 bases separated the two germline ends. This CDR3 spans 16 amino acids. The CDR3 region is CASSYPRGSWQETQYF. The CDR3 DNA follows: TGTGCCAGCAGTTACCCGAGAGGGAGTTGGCAAGAGACCCAGTACTTC.

Here the CDR3 DNA reads TGTGCCAGCAGCCCGACCTCCGGAAGGTCCTACGAGCAGTACTTC. The encoded protein is CASSPTSGRSYEQYF. The J gene is TRBJ2-7, the V gene TRBV21-1. TRBV21-1 is reported as a pseudogene. CDR3 length: 15 residues.